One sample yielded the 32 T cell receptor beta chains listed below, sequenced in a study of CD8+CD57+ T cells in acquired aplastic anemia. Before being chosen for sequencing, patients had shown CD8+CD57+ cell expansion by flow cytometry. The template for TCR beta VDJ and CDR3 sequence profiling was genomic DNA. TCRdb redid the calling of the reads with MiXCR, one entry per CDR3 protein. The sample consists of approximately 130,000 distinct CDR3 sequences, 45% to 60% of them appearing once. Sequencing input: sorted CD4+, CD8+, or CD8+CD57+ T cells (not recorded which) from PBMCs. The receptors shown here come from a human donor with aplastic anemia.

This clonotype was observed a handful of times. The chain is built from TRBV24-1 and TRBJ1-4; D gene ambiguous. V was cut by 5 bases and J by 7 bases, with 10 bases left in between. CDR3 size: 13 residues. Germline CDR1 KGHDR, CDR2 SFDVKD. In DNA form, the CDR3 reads TGTGCCACCAGTGGGGCAGGTAGTGAAAAACTGTTTTTT. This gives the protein CATSGAGSEKLFF.

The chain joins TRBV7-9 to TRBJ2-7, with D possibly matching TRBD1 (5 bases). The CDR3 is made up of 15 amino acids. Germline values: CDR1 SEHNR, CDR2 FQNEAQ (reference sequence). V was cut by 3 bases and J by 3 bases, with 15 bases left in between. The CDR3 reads CASSLGDSRNYEQYF. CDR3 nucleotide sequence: TGTGCCAGCAGCTTGGGTGACAGCCGTAACTACGAGCAGTACTTC. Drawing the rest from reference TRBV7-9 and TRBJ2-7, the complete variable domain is DTGVSQNPRHKITKRGQNVTFRCDPISEHNRLYWYRQTLGQGPEFLTYFQNEAQLEKSRLLSDRFSAERPKGSFSTLEIQRTEQGDSAMYLCASSLGDSRNYEQYFGPGTRLTVT.

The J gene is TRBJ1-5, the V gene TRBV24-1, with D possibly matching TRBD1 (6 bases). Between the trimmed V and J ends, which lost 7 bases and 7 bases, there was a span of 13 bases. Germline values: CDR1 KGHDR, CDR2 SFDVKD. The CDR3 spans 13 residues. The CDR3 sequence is CATSGRGEQPQHF. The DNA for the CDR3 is TGTGCCACCAGCGGCAGGGGCGAACAGCCCCAGCATTTT.

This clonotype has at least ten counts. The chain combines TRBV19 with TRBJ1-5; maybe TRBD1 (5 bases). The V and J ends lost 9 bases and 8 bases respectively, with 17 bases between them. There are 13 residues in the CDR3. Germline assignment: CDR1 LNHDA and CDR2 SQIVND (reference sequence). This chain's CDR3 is CASNTGVWEPQHF. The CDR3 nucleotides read TGTGCCAGCAACACGGGGGTTTGGGAGCCCCAGCATTTT.

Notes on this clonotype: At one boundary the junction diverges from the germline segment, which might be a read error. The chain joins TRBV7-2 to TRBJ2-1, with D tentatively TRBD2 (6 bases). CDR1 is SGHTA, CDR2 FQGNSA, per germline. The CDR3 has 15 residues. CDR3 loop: CASSLASGAYNEQLF. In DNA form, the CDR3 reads TGTGCCAGCAGCTTAGCTAGCGGAGCCTACAATGAGCAGCTCTTC.

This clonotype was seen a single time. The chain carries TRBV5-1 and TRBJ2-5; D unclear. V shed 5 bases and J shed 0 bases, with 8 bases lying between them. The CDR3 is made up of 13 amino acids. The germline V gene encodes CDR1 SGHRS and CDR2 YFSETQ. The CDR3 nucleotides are TGCGCCAGCAGGAACAGAGACCAAGAGACCCAGTACTTC. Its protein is CASRNRDQETQYF.

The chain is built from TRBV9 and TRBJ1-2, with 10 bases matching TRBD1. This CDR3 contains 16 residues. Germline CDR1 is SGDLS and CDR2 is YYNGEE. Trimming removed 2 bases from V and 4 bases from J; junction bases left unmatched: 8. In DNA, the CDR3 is TGTGCCAGCAGCGTTGAATGGGACAGGGGCCCCTATGGCTACACCTTC. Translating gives CASSVEWDRGPYGYTF.

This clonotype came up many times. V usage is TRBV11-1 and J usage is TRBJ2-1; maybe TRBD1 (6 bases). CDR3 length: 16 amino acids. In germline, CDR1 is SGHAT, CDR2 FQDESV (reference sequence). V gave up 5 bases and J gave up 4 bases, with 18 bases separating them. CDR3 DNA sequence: TGTGCCAGCAGCCTACAAATGGACAGCAATTACAATGAGCAGTTCTTC. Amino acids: CASSLQMDSNYNEQFF.

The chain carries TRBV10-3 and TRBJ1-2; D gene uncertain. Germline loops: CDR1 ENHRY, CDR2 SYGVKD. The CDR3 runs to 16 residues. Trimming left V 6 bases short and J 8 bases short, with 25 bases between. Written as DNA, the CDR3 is TGTGCCATCAGCAGTCCTGAACTGGACGGCCTGGAAGGCTACACCTTC. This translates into CAISSPELDGLEGYTF.

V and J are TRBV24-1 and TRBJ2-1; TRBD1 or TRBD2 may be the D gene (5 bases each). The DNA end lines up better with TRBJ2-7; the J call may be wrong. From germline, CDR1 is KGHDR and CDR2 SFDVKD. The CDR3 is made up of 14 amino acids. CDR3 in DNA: TGTGCCACCAGTGTTGGGACCTCCTACAATGAGCAGTACTTC. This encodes CATSVGTSYNEQYF.

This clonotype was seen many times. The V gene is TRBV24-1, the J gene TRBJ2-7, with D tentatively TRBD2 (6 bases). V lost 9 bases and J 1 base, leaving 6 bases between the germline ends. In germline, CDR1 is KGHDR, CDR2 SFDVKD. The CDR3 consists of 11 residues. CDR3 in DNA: TGTGCCACCGGGGGGTCCTACGAGCAGTACTTC. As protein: CATGGSYEQYF.

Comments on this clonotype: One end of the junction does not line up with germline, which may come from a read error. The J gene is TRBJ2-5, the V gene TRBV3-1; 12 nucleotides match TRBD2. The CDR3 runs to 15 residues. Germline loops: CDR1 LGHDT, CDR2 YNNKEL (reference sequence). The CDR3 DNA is TGTGCCAGCAGCCAGGGACTAGCGGGCGAAGAGACCCTGTACTTC. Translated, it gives CASSQGLAGEETLYF.

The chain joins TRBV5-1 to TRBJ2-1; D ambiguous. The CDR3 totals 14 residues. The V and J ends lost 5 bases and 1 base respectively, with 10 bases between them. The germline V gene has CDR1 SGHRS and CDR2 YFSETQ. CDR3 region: CASRPLGSYNEQFF. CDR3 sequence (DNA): TGCGCCAGCAGGCCGCTTGGGTCCTACAATGAGCAGTTCTTC.

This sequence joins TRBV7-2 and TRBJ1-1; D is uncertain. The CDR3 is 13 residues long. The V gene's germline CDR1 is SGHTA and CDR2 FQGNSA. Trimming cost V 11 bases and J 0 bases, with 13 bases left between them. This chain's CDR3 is CAAAGILNTEAFF. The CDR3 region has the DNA TGTGCCGCGGCGGGGATTCTGAACACTGAAGCTTTCTTT.

CDR3 DNA: TGTGCCAGCAGCGGCGGGCTACGTGCAGATACGCAGTATTTT. It codes for CASSGGLRADTQYF. V is TRBV5-6 and J is TRBJ2-3, with D tentatively TRBD2 (5 bases). The CDR3 is 14 amino acids. Germline lookup yields CDR1 SGHDT and CDR2 YYEEEE. V gave up 4 bases and J gave up 4 bases, with 13 bases separating them.

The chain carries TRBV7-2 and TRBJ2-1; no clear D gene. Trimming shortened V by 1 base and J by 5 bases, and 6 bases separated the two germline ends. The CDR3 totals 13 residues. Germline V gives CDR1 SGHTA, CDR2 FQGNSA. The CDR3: CASSLGHNNEQFF. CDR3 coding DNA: TGTGCCAGCAGCTTAGGACATAACAATGAGCAGTTCTTC.

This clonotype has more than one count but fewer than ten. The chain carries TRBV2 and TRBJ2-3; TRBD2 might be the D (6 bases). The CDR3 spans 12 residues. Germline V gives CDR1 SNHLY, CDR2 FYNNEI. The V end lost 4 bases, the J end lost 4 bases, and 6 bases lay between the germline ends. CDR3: CASSGGADTQYF. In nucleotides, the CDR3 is TGTGCCAGCAGTGGGGGGGCAGATACGCAGTATTTT.

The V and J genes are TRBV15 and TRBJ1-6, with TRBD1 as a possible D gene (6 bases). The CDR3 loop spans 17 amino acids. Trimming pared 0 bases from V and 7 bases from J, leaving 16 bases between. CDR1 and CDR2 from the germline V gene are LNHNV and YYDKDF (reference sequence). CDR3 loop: CATSRDPPGGGNSPLHF. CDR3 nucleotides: TGTGCCACCAGCAGAGATCCGCCAGGCGGGGGCAATTCACCCCTCCACTTT.

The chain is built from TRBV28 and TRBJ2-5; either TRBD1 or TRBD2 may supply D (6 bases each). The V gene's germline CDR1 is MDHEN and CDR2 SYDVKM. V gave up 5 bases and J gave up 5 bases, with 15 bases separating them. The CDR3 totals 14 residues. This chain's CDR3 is CASSHDGGGETQYF. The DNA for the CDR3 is TGTGCCAGCAGTCATGACGGAGGGGGGGAGACCCAGTACTTC.

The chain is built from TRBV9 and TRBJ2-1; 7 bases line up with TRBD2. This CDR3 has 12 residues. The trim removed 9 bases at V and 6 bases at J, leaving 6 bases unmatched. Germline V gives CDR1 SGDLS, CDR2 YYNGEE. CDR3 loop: CATSSGVNEQFF. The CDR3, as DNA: TGTGCCACTTCGAGCGGGGTCAATGAGCAGTTCTTC.

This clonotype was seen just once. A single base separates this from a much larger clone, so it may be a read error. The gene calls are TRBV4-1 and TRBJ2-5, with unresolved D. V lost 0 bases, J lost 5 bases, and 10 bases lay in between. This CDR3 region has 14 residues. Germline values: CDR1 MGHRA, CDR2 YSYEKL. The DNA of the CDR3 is TGCGCCAGCAGCCAAGAAAGGGCCCGGGAGACCCAGTACTTC. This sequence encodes CASSQERARETQYF.

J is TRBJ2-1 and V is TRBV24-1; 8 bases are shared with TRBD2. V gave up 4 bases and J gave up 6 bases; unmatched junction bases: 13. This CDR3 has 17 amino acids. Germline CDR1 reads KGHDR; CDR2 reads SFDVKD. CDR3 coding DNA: TGTGCCACCAGTGACTCCCTCATAGCGGGAACCCTCAATGAGCAGTTCTTC. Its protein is CATSDSLIAGTLNEQFF.

The chain's CDR3 is CASSDRDPWEQYV. The CDR3 DNA follows: TGTGCCAGCAGTGACAGGGACCCATGGGAGCAGTACGTC. This chain uses TRBV12-3 or TRBV12-4 with TRBJ2-7; 7 nucleotides line up with TRBD1. V trimming: 5 bases; J trimming: 7 bases; junction bases outside the gene matches: 8. This CDR3 has 13 amino acids.

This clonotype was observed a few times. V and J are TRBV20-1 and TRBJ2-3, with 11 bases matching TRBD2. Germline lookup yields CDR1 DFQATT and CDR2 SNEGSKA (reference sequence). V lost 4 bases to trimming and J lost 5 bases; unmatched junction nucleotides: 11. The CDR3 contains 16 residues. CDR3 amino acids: CSAKQGLAAVQDTQYF. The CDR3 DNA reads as TGCAGTGCTAAACAGGGACTAGCGGCCGTTCAAGATACGCAGTATTTT.

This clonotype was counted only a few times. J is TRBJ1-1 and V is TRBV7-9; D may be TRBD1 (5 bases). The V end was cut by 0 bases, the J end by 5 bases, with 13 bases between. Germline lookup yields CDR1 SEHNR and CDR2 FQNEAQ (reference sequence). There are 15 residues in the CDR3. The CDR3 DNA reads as TGTGCCAGCAGCTTAGCGCGGGGGGGGGGAACTGAAGCTTTCTTT. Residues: CASSLARGGGTEAFF.

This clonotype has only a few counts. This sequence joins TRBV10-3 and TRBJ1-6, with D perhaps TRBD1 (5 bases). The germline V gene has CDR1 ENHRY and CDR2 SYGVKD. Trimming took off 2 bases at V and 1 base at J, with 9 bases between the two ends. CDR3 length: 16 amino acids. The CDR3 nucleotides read TGTGCCATCAGTGAGCCCGGGGCTTCCTATAATTCACCCCTCCACTTT. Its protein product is CAISEPGASYNSPLHF.

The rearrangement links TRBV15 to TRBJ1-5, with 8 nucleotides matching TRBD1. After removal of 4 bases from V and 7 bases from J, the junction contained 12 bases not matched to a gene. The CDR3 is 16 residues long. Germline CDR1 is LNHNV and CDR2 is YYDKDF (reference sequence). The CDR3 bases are TGTGCCACCAGCAAAGGAATTACAGGGGGGACGCAGCCCCAGCATTTT. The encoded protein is CATSKGITGGTQPQHF. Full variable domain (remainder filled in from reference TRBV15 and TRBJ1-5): DAMVIQNPRYQVTQFGKPVTLSCSQTLNHNVMYWYQQKSSQAPKLLFHYYDKDFNNEADTPDNFQSRRPNTSFCFLDIRSPGLGDTAMYLCATSKGITGGTQPQHFGDGTRLSIL.

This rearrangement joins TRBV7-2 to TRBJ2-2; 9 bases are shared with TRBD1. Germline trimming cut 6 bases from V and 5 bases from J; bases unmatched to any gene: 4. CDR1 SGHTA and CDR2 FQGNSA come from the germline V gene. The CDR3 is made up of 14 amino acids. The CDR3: CASRGTGRTGELFF. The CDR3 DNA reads TGTGCCAGCAGAGGGACAGGGAGAACCGGGGAGCTGTTTTTT.

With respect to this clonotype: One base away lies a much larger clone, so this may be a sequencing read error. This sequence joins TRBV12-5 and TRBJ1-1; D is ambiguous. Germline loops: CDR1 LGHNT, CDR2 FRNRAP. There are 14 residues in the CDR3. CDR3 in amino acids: CASGLGQLNTKAFF. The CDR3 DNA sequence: TGTGCTAGTGGTTTGGGTCAGTTGAACACTAAAGCTTTCTTT.

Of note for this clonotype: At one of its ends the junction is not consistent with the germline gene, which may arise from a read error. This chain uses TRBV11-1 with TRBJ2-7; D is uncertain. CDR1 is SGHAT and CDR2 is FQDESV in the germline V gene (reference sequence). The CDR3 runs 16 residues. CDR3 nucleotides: TGTGCCAGCAGCCACGAGAGCTATGAAGCAACCTATGAGCAGTACTTC. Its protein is CASSHESYEATYEQYF.

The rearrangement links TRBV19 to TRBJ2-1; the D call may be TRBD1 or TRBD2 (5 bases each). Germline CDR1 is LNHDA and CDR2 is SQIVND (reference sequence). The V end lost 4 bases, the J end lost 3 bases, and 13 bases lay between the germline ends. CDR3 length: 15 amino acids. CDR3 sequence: CASSRGRRDYNEQFF. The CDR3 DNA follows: TGTGCCAGTAGTAGGGGACGCCGAGACTACAATGAGCAGTTCTTC.

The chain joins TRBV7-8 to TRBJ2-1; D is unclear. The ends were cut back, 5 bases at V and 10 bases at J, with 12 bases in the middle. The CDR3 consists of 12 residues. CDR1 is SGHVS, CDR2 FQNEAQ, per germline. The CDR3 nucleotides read TGTGCCAGCAGCCCGGCGGCACCCGAGCAGTTCTTC. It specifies CASSPAAPEQFF.